A single sample gave rise to the 17 T cell receptor beta chains below, sequenced in a study of shared clonotypes between healthy human individuals. Assay used: immunoSEQ multiplex PCR; TCRdb lists only in-frame clones, some missing. The sample has millions of clones, around nine tenths seen once. The sample was naive CD4+ T cells sorted from blood. Subset here: CD45RA+ positively selected. The source of these receptors is a man between 18 and 29 years old in good health.

The chain carries TRBV7-6 and TRBJ2-7; a possible D gene is TRBD1 (6 bases). The V gene lost 1 base and the J gene lost 3 bases, with 13 bases spanning the gap. Germline V gene lookup returns CDR1 SGHVS and CDR2 FNYEAQ. The CDR3 length is 15 residues. CDR3 nucleotide sequence: TGTGCCAGCAGCTTAGGTGCAGGGGTCGACTACGAGCAGTACTTC. Translating gives CASSLGAGVDYEQYF.

The V call is TRBV6-1, the J call TRBJ1-2, with D perhaps matching TRBD1 (6 bases). The CDR3 consists of 16 residues. Trimming shortened V by 3 bases and J by 3 bases, and 17 bases separated the two germline ends. Germline lookup yields CDR1 MNHNS and CDR2 SASEGT. In nucleotides, the CDR3 is TGTGCCAGCAGTGAGAGAAAGACAGGCGCTGACTATGGCTACACCTTC. Translation: CASSERKTGADYGYTF.

The rearrangement uses TRBV2 and TRBJ2-5, with TRBD2 matching over 11 bases. This CDR3 spans 14 amino acids. CDR1 SNHLY and CDR2 FYNNEI come from the germline V gene. V was pared by 7 bases and J by 5 bases, with 6 bases of the junction left unmatched. The CDR3 protein is CASNLAGGAETQYF. CDR3 DNA: TGTGCCAGCAATTTAGCGGGAGGGGCGGAGACCCAGTACTTC.

The J gene is TRBJ2-3, the V gene TRBV6-1, with 7 bases identical to TRBD2. V lost 3 bases to trimming and J lost 4 bases; unmatched junction nucleotides: 7. This CDR3 spans 15 amino acids. CDR1 MNHNS and CDR2 SASEGT come from the germline V gene. Here the CDR3 DNA reads TGTGCCAGCAGTGAGGGGGGAGGGTATGCAGATACGCAGTATTTT. The encoded protein is CASSEGGGYADTQYF.

This clone has only a few counts. The chain uses TRBV29-1 and TRBJ2-7; either TRBD1 or TRBD2 may fit D (6 bases each). The CDR3 extends over 14 amino acids. The germline V gene has CDR1 SQVTM and CDR2 ANQGSEA. V gave up 0 bases and J gave up 3 bases, with 12 bases separating them. CDR3 in amino acids: CSVEETGGNYEQYF. DNA of the CDR3: TGCAGCGTTGAAGAGACAGGAGGGAACTACGAGCAGTACTTC.

The J gene is TRBJ2-2, the V gene TRBV5-1; D may match TRBD1 or TRBD2 (6 bases each). The germline V and J ends were trimmed by 4 bases and 0 bases, with 13 bases remaining between them. Germline CDR1 is SGHRS and CDR2 is YFSETQ. The CDR3 runs 16 residues. CDR3 residues: CASSPTGGPNTGELFF. The CDR3 DNA is TGCGCCAGCAGCCCGACCGGGGGCCCGAACACCGGGGAGCTGTTTTTT.

The chain is built from TRBV10-3 and TRBJ2-7; TRBD2 aligns across 10 bases. Germline values: CDR1 ENHRY, CDR2 SYGVKD. CDR3 length equals 13 residues. Trimming removed 9 bases from V and 6 bases from J; junction bases left unmatched: 8. The CDR3: CAIGLAAPREQYF. The CDR3 DNA sequence: TGTGCCATTGGACTAGCGGCCCCCCGCGAGCAGTACTTC.

The chain links TRBV28 to TRBJ2-3; TRBD2 aligns across 10 bases. The V segment lost 6 bases and the J segment 0 bases; nucleotides outside the gene matches: 24. This CDR3 spans 22 amino acids. Germline-derived CDR1 and CDR2 are MDHEN and SYDVKM. The CDR3, as DNA: TGTGCCAGCAGCTCCGCGATTTTGTCCAGCGGGGGGGCCCATTTGAGCACAGATACGCAGTATTTT. Translating it yields CASSSAILSSGGAHLSTDTQYF.

A note on this clone: Other DNA sequences in this specimen translate into the identical CDR3. This chain uses TRBV5-1 with TRBJ1-3; 7 nucleotides line up with TRBD1. Germline V lookup: CDR1 SGHRS, CDR2 YFSETQ. Unmatched junction bases numbered 1, after V lost 4 bases and J lost 0 bases. There are 14 residues in the CDR3. The CDR3 is CASSQGGSGNTIYF. DNA for the CDR3: TGCGCCAGCAGCCAGGGGGGCTCTGGAAACACCATATATTTT.

This clone has a single count. The rearrangement uses TRBV5-4 and TRBJ2-5, with D tentatively TRBD1 (6 bases). CDR1 is SGHNT, CDR2 YYREEE, per germline (reference sequence). This CDR3 is built from 15 residues. The ends were cut back, 4 bases at V and 4 bases at J, with 17 bases in the middle. The CDR3 DNA sequence: TGTGCCAGCAGCGGAAACAGGGCGGGTGGAGAGACCCAGTACTTC. Translated, it gives CASSGNRAGGETQYF.

This clone was detected once. V usage is TRBV19 and J usage is TRBJ1-2; tentatively, D is TRBD1 (6 bases). Trimming removed 3 bases at V and 8 bases at J, with 34 bases between. Germline CDR1 is LNHDA and CDR2 is SQIVND (reference sequence). The CDR3 is made up of 20 amino acids. The CDR3 is CASSIGAGGLGAGQEKGYTF. In nucleotides, the CDR3 is TGTGCCAGTAGTATTGGGGCTGGGGGCTTAGGCGCGGGGCAGGAAAAAGGCTACACCTTC.

Of note for this clone: Distinct nucleotide sequences in the sample also encode this CDR3. The CDR3 is CASSLGTANTEAFF. The CDR3 bases are TGTGCCAGCAGCTTGGGGACAGCGAACACTGAAGCTTTCTTT. This chain links TRBV7-9 with TRBJ1-1, with TRBD1 matching over 7 bases. J lost 1 base, V lost 3 bases, and 2 bases had no gene match. Germline CDR1 is SEHNR and CDR2 is FQNEAQ (reference sequence). The CDR3 has 14 residues.

Turning to this clone: Additional DNA sequences in this sample encode the identical CDR3. V usage is TRBV9 and J usage is TRBJ2-5; 7 positions match TRBD1. Germline V gene sequence: CDR1 SGDLS, CDR2 YYNGEE. V lost 0 bases, J lost 1 base, and 3 bases stayed unmatched. The CDR3 contains 15 residues. CDR3 in amino acids: CASSVVAGGQETQYF. DNA of the CDR3: TGTGCCAGCAGCGTAGTGGCAGGGGGCCAAGAGACCCAGTACTTC.

Comment on this clone: Other DNA variants within this sample encode the same CDR3. The chain is built from TRBV2 and TRBJ2-3; TRBD2 matches 8 bases. This CDR3 has 14 amino acids. Per the germline V gene, CDR1 is SNHLY and CDR2 is FYNNEI. V gave up 3 bases and J gave up 3 bases; unmatched junction bases: 2. CDR3 coding DNA: TGTGCCAGCAGTGAGGGACTAGGGACAGATACGCAGTATTTT. It encodes CASSEGLGTDTQYF.

As for this clone: This specimen includes other DNA sequences encoding the same CDR3. This chain connects TRBV10-3 to TRBJ2-5, with TRBD2 identical over 7 bases. Trimming cost V 6 bases and J 5 bases; bases outside gene matches: 0. Germline V gene sequence: CDR1 ENHRY, CDR2 SYGVKD. This CDR3 has 11 residues. CDR3 amino acids: CAISGGETQYF. In DNA form, the CDR3 reads TGTGCCATCAGCGGGGGGGAGACCCAGTACTTC.

Notes on this clone: Within the sample, other DNA sequences also encode this same CDR3. The chain joins TRBV5-4 to TRBJ2-7, with D hard to call. Trimming cost V 0 bases and J 2 bases, with 6 bases left between them. The CDR3 sequence is 13 residues long. Germline V gene lookup returns CDR1 SGHNT and CDR2 YYREEE (reference sequence). CDR3 nucleotide sequence: TGTGCCAGCAGCTTGGTAGGGACCTACGAGCAGTACTTC. Protein sequence: CASSLVGTYEQYF.

Of note for this clone: One junction end does not reproduce the germline sequence, and a read error may be involved. The chain joins TRBV5-1 to TRBJ2-7; TRBD1 agrees at 10 bases. Germline-derived CDR1 and CDR2 are SGHRS and YFSETQ. The CDR3 sequence is 15 residues long. CDR3 loop: CASRLGGTGAYEQYF. Here the CDR3 DNA reads TGCGCCAGCAGGTTGGGCGGGACAGGGGCCTACGAGCAGTACTTC.